This T cell receptor beta chain derives from a study of PD-L1 blockade in urothelial cancer. Background on the study: About 90% of the 29 patients were males with bladder-origin urothelial cancer. From 0 to 3 prior chemotherapy regimens had been given to the patients.

Regarding this clone: What it binds is not known.

Findings of the study overall: Durable-benefit patients expanded tumor-associated blood clones more at 3 weeks. Below-median blood TCR clonality before treatment forecast better survival.

The repertoire was sequenced with immunoSEQ multiplex PCR; TCRdb's copy has only in-frame clones and lacks some. The sample shows approximately 50,000 clones, about 88% of them seen only once. Germline CDR1 is SEHNR and CDR2 is FQNEAQ (reference sequence). The CDR3 has 13 residues. Trimming stripped 6 bases from V and 7 bases from J, with 15 bases between. Specified time point: pretreatment peripheral blood. The sequences come from PBMCs, collected around atezolizumab (anti-PD-L1) treatment. The chain joins TRBV7-9 to TRBJ1-1; tentative D call: TRBD1 (6 bases). The TCR originated in a man aged 65 to 85 with urothelial cancer. The DNA of the CDR3 is TGTGCCAGCAGACTTGGGGGGGGCAGTGAAGCTTTCTTT. This gives the protein CASRLGGGSEAFF. Full variable domain (outside the CDR3, taken from reference TRBV7-9 and TRBJ1-1): DTGVSQNPRHKITKRGQNVTFRCDPISEHNRLYWYRQTLGQGPEFLTYFQNEAQLEKSRLLSDRFSAERPKGSFSTLEIQRTEQGDSAMYLCASRLGGGSEAFFGQGTRLTVV.